This is a list of T cell receptor beta chains from one sample in a study of cytomegalovirus exposure and HLA in healthy donors. Profiled with immunoSEQ multiplex PCR; TCRdb holds only in-frame clones, not every one. The sample shows around 140,000 clones, about 61% of them seen only once. The sample was PBMCs. The receptors shown here come from a woman aged 40-49 years in good health and CMV-seronegative. The CDR3 runs from the conserved cysteine through the conserved F or W. D genes are given only for firm matches. Some rows mark clone size as missing; the rest say once, few, many or name a class of expanded clone.

TRBJ1-2	TRBV29-1	.	.	CSVEGQATSVYGYTF	TGCAGCGTTGAAGGACAGGCCACCTCGGTCTATGGCTACACCTTC
TRBJ2-7	TRBV5-4	.	.	CASSVRSYEQYF	TGTGCCAGCAGCGTGCGGAGCTACGAGCAGTACTTC
TRBJ1-1	TRBV5-4	.	TRBD1	CASRDREENTEAFF	TGTGCCAGCAGAGACAGGGAGGAGAACACTGAAGCTTTCTTT
TRBJ2-1	TRBV9	few	TRBD2	CASSGLPAGRYNEQFF	TGTGCCAGCAGCGGCCTGCCAGCGGGACGATACAATGAGCAGTTCTTC
TRBJ1-1	TRBV27	many	.	CASSFGTEAFF	TGTGCCAGCAGTTTCGGCACTGAAGCTTTCTTT
TRBJ2-1	TRBV10-3	.	.	CAISESPAEYGEQFF	TGTGCCATCAGTGAGAGTCCGGCGGAATACGGTGAGCAGTTCTTC
TRBJ2-5	TRBV19	.	.	CASSMNGAGIETQYF	TGTGCCAGTAGTATGAATGGGGCGGGGATCGAGACCCAGTACTTC
TRBJ1-6	TRBV30	few	.	CAWSAVKSPLHF	TGTGCCTGGAGTGCGGTCAAGTCACCCCTCCACTTT
TRBJ1-1	TRBV11-2	.	TRBD1	CASSSTGKNTEAFF	TGTGCCAGCAGCTCGACAGGGAAGAACACTGAAGCTTTCTTT
TRBJ2-7	TRBV29-1	.	.	CSVVLNYEQYF	TGCAGCGTTGTACTGAACTACGAGCAGTACTTC
TRBJ2-6	TRBV5-1	.	.	CASSLWVRKSSGANVLTF	TGCGCCAGCAGCTTGTGGGTCAGGAAAAGCTCTGGGGCCAACGTCCTGACTTTC
TRBJ1-4	TRBV30	.	.	CAWSVGMGGGRNEKLFF	TGTGCCTGGAGTGTAGGGATGGGCGGGGGCCGTAATGAAAAACTGTTTTTT
TRBJ1-5	TRBV27	.	TRBD1	CASSSRQGGFYSNQPQHF	TGTGCCAGCAGTTCTCGACAAGGGGGCTTCTATAGCAATCAGCCCCAGCATTTT
TRBJ1-5	TRBV19	.	.	CASSDGLTVAQHF	TGTGCCAGTTCCGACGGACTTACCGTGGCCCAGCATTTT
TRBJ1-2	TRBV7-2	.	.	CASSLERRRGYTF	TGTGCCAGCAGCTTAGAGAGGCGGCGCGGCTACACCTTC
TRBJ1-1	TRBV2	.	.	CATGGERGTEAFF	TGTGCCACCGGGGGGGAGAGGGGCACTGAAGCTTTCTTT
TRBJ2-3	TRBV27	.	TRBD1	CASSLQGESTDTQYF	TGTGCCAGCAGTTTACAGGGGGAGAGCACAGATACGCAGTATTTT
TRBJ2-5	TRBV2	few	TRBD1	CASSRDRAPQETQYF	TGTGCCAGCAGCCGGGACAGGGCCCCGCAAGAGACCCAGTACTTC
TRBJ2-3	TRBV7-6	.	TRBD2	CASSLGGGASTDTQYF	TGTGCCAGCAGCCTCGGCGGGGGGGCGAGCACAGATACGCAGTATTTT
TRBJ1-2	TRBV6-6	.	.	CASSYSEGAYGYTF	TGTGCCAGCAGTTACTCGGAGGGAGCCTATGGCTACACCTTC
TRBJ1-5	TRBV2	.	TRBD1	CANGGGGNQPQHF	TGTGCCAACGGAGGGGGCGGCAATCAGCCCCAGCATTTT
TRBJ1-4	TRBV6-1	few	TRBD1	CASSALGQWNEKLFF	TGTGCCAGCAGTGCATTGGGACAGTGGAATGAAAAACTGTTTTTT
TRBJ1-1	TRBV4-1	.	TRBD1	CASSQDQGDRGPATNTEAFF	TGCGCCAGCAGCCAAGATCAAGGGGACAGGGGCCCTGCGACGAACACTGAAGCTTTCTTT
TRBJ1-1	TRBV4-2	.	.	CASSQAQVNTEAFF	TGTGCCAGCAGCCAGGCCCAGGTGAACACTGAAGCTTTCTTT
TRBJ2-5	TRBV6-4	.	.	CASSENPGKSETQYF	TGTGCCAGCAGTGAGAACCCAGGGAAATCGGAGACCCAGTACTTC
TRBJ1-1	TRBV19	.	TRBD1	CASSIGGTGMNTEAFF	TGTGCCAGTAGTATAGGTGGGACAGGCATGAACACTGAAGCTTTCTTT
TRBJ2-2	TRBV5-1	.	TRBD2	CASTLAGHPPIGELFF	TGCGCCAGCACCCTAGCGGGGCACCCTCCAATCGGGGAGCTGTTTTTT
TRBJ1-1	TRBV10-1	few	TRBD1	CASSDAYRDRGGNTEAFF	TGCGCCAGCAGTGACGCTTACCGGGACAGGGGGGGGAACACTGAAGCTTTCTTT
TRBJ2-2	TRBV10-3	.	TRBD2	CAISDKAGGGDTGELFF	TGTGCCATCAGTGATAAAGCGGGGGGCGGGGACACCGGGGAGCTGTTTTTT
TRBJ2-7	TRBV11-2	once	TRBD1	CASRGPNRGHEQYF	TGTGCCAGCAGAGGACCCAACAGGGGCCACGAGCAGTACTTC
TRBJ1-4	TRBV15	.	TRBD1	CATSRKRDSDNEKLFF	TGTGCCACCAGCAGGAAAAGGGACAGCGACAATGAAAAACTGTTTTTT
TRBJ2-2	TRBV6-5	.	.	CASSSQPGHNTGELFF	TGTGCCAGCAGTTCCCAGCCGGGACACAACACCGGGGAGCTGTTTTTT
TRBJ1-2	TRBV29-1	.	TRBD1	CSVGGQVELGDYGYTF	TGCAGCGTTGGAGGACAGGTAGAATTAGGGGACTATGGCTACACCTTC
TRBJ1-1	TRBV5-1	.	TRBD1	CASSPRQGRNTEAFF	TGCGCCAGCAGCCCTAGACAGGGGAGGAACACTGAAGCTTTCTTT
TRBJ2-1	TRBV9	.	.	CASSATGRDNEQFF	TGTGCCAGCAGCGCCACAGGCAGGGACAATGAGCAGTTCTTC
TRBJ1-4	TRBV6-1	few	.	CASSVSEWRKLFF	TGTGCCAGCAGTGTCAGTGAATGGAGAAAACTGTTTTTT
TRBJ1-1	TRBV7-8	.	TRBD1	CASSLGGQGVGAFF	TGTGCCAGCAGCTTAGGGGGACAGGGGGTCGGAGCTTTCTTT
TRBJ1-2	TRBV7-2	.	TRBD1	CASSLRTGPGHYGYTF	TGTGCCAGCAGCTTAAGGACAGGCCCCGGCCACTATGGCTACACCTTC
TRBJ1-4	TRBV2	.	TRBD1	CATTGGINEKLFF	TGTGCCACCACAGGGGGGATTAATGAAAAACTGTTTTTT
TRBJ2-5	TRBV2	few	TRBD1	CASSRDRGEETQYF	TGTGCCAGCAGCAGGGACAGGGGGGAAGAGACCCAGTACTTC
TRBJ2-7	TRBV27	.	.	CASSFTGRTYEQYF	TGTGCCAGCAGTTTTACAGGGAGAACCTACGAGCAGTACTTC
TRBJ1-2	TRBV7-3	.	TRBD1	CASAPGTGNLHGYTF	TGTGCCAGCGCCCCCGGGACAGGGAACCTCCATGGCTACACCTTC
TRBJ2-5	TRBV2	.	.	CASSGTTGETQYF	TGTGCCAGCAGTGGAACGACAGGAGAGACCCAGTACTTC
TRBJ2-2	TRBV29-1	.	.	CSVETSSMTGTGELFF	TGCAGCGTTGAGACTTCCTCTATGACGGGCACCGGGGAGCTGTTTTTT